This T cell receptor (beta chain) is from a study of shared clonotypes between healthy human individuals. Study-wide results and caveats: Naive subsets tended to show greater estimated richness than memory subsets.

The test was conducted at deep level. The repertoire was sequenced with immunoSEQ multiplex PCR; TCRdb's copy has only in-frame clones and lacks some. The sample has about 980,000 clones, over 75% seen once. CDR1 and CDR2 (germline): SGHDN, FVKESK. Trimming left V 1 base short and J 5 bases short, with 8 bases between. CDR3 length: 13 residues. The split of CD4+ cells yielded CD45RA+ naive and CD45RA-negative memory subsets. Notes on this clone: Its antigen remains unknown. The sample holds other DNA sequences that translate to the same CDR3.

This sequence was found in a man aged 18 to 30 in good health. The V gene is TRBV14, the J gene TRBJ1-1; D not resolved. Input material: memory CD4+ T cells sorted from blood. The subset denotes: CD45RA-negative fraction. The CDR3 protein is CASSQVGGTEAFF. Written as DNA, the CDR3 is TGTGCCAGCAGCCAAGTCGGAGGGACTGAAGCTTTCTTT.